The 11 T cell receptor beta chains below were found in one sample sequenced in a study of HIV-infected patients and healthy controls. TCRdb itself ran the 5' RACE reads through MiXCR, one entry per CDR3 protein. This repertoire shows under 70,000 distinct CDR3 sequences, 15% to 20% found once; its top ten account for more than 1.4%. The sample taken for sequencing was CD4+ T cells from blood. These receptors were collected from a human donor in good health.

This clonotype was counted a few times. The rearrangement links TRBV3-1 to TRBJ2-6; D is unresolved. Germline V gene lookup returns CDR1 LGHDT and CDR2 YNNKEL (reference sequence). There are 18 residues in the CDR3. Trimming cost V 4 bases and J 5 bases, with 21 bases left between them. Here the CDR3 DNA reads TGTGCCAGCAGCCCTAACTACCTGACCCGGGTCAGGGCCAACGTCCTGACTTTC. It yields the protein CASSPNYLTRVRANVLTF.

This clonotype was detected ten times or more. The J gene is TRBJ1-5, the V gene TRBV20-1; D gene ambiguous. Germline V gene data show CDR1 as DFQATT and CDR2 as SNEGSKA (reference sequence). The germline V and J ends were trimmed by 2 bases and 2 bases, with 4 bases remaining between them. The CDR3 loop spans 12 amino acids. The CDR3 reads CSARQGNQPQHF. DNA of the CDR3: TGCAGTGCTAGACAGGGCAATCAGCCCCAGCATTTT.

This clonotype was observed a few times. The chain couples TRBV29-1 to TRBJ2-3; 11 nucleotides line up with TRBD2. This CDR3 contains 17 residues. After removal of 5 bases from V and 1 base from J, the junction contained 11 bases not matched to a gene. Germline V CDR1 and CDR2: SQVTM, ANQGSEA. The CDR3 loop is CSVPRTSGRVGTDTQYF. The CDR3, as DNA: TGCAGCGTTCCCCGCACTAGCGGGAGAGTCGGCACAGATACGCAGTATTTT.

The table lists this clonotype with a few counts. The CDR3 nucleotides read TGTGCCAGCAGAAGGACTAGCGGGAGCCATGAGCAGTTCTTC. Protein sequence: CASRRTSGSHEQFF. This rearrangement joins TRBV12-3 or TRBV12-4 to TRBJ2-1, with TRBD2 identical over 13 bases. The CDR3 contains 14 residues. The trim removed 6 bases at V and 8 bases at J, leaving 4 bases unmatched.

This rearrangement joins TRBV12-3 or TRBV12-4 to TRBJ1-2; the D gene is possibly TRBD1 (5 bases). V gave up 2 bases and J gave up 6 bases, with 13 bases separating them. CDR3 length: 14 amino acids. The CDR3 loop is CASSLSGQGDGYTF. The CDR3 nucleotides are TGTGCCAGCAGTTTATCTGGGCAGGGTGATGGCTACACCTTC.

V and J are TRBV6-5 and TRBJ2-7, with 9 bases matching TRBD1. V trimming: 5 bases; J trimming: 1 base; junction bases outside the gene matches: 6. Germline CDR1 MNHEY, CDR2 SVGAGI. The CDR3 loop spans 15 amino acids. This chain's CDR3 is CASSDPDRGSYEQYF. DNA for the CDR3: TGTGCCAGCAGTGATCCTGACAGGGGGTCCTACGAGCAGTACTTC.

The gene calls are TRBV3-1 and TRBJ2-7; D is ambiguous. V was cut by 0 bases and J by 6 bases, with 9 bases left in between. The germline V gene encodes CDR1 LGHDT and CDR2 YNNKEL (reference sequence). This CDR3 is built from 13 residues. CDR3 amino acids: CASSQDRTGEQYF. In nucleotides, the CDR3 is TGTGCCAGCAGCCAAGATCGGACGGGCGAGCAGTACTTC.

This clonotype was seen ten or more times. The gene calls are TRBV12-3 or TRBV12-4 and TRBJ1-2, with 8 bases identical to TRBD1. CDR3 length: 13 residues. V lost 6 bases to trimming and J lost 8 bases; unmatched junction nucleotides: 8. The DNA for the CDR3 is TGTGCCAGCAGGTCACAGGGGGTGGAGGGCTACACCTTC. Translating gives CASRSQGVEGYTF.

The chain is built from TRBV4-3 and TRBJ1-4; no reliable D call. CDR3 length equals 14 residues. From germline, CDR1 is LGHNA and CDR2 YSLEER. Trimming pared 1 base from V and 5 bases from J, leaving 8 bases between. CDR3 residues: CASSQGEANEKLFF. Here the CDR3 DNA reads TGCGCCAGCAGCCAAGGAGAAGCGAATGAAAAACTGTTTTTT.

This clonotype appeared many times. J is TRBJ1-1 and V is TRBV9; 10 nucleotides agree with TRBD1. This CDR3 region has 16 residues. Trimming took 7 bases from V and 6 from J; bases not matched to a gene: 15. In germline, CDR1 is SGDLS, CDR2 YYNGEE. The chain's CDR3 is CASGGGQGSRTAEAFF. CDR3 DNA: TGTGCCAGCGGCGGGGGACAGGGGTCTCGGACGGCTGAAGCTTTCTTT.

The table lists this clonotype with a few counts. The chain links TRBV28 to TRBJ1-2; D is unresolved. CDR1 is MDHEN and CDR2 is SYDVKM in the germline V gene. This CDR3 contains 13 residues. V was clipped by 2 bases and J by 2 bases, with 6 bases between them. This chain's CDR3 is CASSLQNNYGYTF. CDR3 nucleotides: TGTGCCAGCAGTTTACAGAACAACTATGGCTACACCTTC.